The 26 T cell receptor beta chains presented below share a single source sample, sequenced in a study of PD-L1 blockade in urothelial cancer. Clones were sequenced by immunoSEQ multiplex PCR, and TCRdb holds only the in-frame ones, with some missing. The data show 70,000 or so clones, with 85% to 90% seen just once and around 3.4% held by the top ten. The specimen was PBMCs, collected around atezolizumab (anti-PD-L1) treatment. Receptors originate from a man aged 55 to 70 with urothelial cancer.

CDR3 in amino acids: CAWRVLTSGGQYF. The CDR3, as DNA: TGTGCCTGGAGGGTCCTGACTAGCGGGGGGCAGTATTTT. The V gene is TRBV30, the J gene TRBJ2-3; 12 nucleotides match TRBD2. V shed 3 bases and J 11 bases; nucleotides not matched to a gene: 6. CDR1 is GTSNPN and CDR2 is SVGIG in the germline V gene (reference sequence). The CDR3 is 13 amino acids.

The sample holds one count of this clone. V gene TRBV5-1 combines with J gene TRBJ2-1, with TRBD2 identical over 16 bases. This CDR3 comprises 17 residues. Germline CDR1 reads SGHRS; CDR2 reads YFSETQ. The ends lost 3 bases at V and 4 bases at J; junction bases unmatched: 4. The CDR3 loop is CASSSGTSGGEYNEQFF. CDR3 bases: TGCGCCAGCAGCTCCGGGACTAGCGGGGGGGAGTACAATGAGCAGTTCTTC.

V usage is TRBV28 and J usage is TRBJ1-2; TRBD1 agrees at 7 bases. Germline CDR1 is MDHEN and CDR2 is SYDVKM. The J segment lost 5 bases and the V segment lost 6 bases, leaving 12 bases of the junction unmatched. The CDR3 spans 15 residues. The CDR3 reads CASRPTGARGYGYTF. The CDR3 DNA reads TGTGCCAGCAGGCCTACAGGGGCGAGGGGTTATGGCTACACCTTC.

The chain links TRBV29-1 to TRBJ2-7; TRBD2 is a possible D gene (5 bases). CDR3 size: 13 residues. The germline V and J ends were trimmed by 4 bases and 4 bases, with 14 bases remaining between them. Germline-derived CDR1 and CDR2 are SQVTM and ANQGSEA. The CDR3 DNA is TGCAGCGTTGCGGGCGCGAGGGCGTACGAGCAGTACTTC. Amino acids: CSVAGARAYEQYF.

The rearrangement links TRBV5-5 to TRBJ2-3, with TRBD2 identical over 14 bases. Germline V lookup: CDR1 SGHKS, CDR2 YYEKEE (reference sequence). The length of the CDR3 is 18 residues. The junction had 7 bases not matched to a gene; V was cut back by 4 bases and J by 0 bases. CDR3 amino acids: CASSQGLAGGHSTDTQYF. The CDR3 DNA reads TGTGCCAGCAGCCAAGGACTAGCGGGGGGCCATAGCACAGATACGCAGTATTTT.

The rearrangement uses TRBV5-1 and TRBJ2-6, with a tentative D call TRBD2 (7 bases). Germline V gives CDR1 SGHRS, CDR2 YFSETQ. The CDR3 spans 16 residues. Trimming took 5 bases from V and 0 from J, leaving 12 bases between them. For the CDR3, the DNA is TGCGCCAGCAGTCGGGGGGCGGACTCTGGGGCCAACGTCCTGACTTTC. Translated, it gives CASSRGADSGANVLTF.

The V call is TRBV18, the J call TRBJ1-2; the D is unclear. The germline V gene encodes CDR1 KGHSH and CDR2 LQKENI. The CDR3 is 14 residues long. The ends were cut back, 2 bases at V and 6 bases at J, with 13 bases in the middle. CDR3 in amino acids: CASSPKREANGYTF. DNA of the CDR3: TGTGCCAGCTCACCAAAACGGGAGGCTAATGGCTACACCTTC.

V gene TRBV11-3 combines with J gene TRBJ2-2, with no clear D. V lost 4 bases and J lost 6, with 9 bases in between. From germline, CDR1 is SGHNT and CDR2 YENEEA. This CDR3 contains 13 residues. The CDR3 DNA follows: TGTGCCAGCAGCTCTCCCCCCGCCGGGGAGCTGTTTTTT. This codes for CASSSPPAGELFF.

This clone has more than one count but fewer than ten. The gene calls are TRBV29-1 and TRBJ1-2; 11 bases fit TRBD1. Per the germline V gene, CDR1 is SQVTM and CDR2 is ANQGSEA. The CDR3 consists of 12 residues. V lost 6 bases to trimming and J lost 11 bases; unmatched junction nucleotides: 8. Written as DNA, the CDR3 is TGCAGCGTCGCGACCGGGACAGGGGGATACACCTTC. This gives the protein CSVATGTGGYTF.

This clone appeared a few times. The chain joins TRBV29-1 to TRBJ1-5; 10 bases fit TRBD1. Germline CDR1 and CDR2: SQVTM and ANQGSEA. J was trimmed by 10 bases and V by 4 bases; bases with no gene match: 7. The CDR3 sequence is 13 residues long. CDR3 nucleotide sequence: TGCAGCGTTGGACAGGGGGCGGATCGACCCCAGCATTTT. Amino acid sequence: CSVGQGADRPQHF.

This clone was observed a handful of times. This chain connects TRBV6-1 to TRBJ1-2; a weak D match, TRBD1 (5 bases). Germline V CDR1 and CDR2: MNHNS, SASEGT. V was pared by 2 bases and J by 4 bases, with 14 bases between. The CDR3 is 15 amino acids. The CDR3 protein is CASSELGGARYGYTF. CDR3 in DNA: TGTGCCAGCAGTGAATTGGGTGGGGCCCGCTATGGCTACACCTTC.

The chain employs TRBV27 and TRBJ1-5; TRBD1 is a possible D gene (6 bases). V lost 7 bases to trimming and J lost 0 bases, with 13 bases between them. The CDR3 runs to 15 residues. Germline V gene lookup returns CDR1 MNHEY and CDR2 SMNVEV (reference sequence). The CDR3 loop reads CASTVAGDSNQPQHF. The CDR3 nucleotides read TGTGCCAGCACTGTGGCAGGGGATAGCAATCAGCCCCAGCATTTT.

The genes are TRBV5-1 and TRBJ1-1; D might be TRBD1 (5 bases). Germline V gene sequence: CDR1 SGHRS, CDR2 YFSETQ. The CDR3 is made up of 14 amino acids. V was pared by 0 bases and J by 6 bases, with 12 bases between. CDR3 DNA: TGCGCCAGCAGCTTGGGGTTTGGGGGGGCTGAAGCTTTCTTT. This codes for CASSLGFGGAEAFF.

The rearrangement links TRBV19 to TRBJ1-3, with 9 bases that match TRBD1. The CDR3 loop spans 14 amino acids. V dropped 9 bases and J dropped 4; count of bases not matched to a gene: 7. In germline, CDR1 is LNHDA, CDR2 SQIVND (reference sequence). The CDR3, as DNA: TGTGCCAGCTACGGACAGGGGTTCGGAAACACCATATATTTT. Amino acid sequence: CASYGQGFGNTIYF.

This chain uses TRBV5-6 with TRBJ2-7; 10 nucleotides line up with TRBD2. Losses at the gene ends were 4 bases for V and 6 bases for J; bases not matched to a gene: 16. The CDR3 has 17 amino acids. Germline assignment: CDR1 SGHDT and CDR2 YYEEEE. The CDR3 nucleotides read TGTGCCAGCAGCCCTAGCGGGAGTGTCATCCGGAGTCTCGAGCAGTACTTC. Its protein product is CASSPSGSVIRSLEQYF.

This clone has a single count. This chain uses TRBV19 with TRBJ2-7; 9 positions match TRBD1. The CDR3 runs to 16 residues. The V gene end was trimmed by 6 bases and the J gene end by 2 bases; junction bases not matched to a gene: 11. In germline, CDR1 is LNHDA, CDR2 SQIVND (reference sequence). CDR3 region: CASSQQDRGGTYEQYF. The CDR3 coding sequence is TGTGCCAGTAGCCAACAGGACAGGGGAGGGACCTACGAGCAGTACTTC.

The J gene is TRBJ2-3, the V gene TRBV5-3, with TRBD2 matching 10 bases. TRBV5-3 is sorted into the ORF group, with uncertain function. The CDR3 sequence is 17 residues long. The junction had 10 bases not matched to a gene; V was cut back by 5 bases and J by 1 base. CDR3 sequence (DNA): TGTGCCAGAAGTTCGAAGCGGGGGGGGGTTCGCACAGATACGCAGTATTTT. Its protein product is CARSSKRGGVRTDTQYF.

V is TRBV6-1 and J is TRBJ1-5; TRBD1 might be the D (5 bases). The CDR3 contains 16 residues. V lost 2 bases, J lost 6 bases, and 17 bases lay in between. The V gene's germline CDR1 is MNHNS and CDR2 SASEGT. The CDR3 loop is CASSEQTGAGSQPQHF. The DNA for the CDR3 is TGTGCCAGCAGTGAACAAACCGGGGCCGGGAGTCAGCCCCAGCATTTT.

The CDR3 loop reads CASSRGTGLIYEQYF. The CDR3, as DNA: TGCGCCAGCAGCCGGGGGACAGGGCTAATCTACGAGCAGTACTTC. The chain has TRBV5-1 and TRBJ2-7; TRBD1 matches at 9 bases. Trimming at V came to 4 bases and at J to 3 bases, leaving 8 bases not matched to a gene. The CDR3 covers 15 residues. Germline V lookup: CDR1 SGHRS, CDR2 YFSETQ. The full variable domain, its missing parts supplied by reference TRBV5-1 and TRBJ2-7, is KAGVTQTPRYLIKTRGQQVTLSCSPISGHRSVSWYQQTPGQGLQFLFEYFSETQRNKGNFPGRFSGRQFSNSRSEMNVSTLELGDSALYLCASSRGTGLIYEQYFGPGTRLTVT.

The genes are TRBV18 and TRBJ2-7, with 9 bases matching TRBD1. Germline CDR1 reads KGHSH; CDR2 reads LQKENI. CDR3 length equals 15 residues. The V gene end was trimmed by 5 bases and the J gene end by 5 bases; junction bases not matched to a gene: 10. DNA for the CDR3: TGTGCCAGCTCATCTCCGGGACAGGGTGGTCACGAGCAGTACTTC. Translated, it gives CASSSPGQGGHEQYF.

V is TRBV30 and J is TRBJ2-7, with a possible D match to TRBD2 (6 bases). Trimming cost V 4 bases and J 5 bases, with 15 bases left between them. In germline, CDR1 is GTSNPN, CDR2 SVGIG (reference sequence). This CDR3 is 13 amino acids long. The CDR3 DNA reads TGTGCCTGGAATACCGGGACTTCGAACGAGCAGTACTTC. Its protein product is CAWNTGTSNEQYF.

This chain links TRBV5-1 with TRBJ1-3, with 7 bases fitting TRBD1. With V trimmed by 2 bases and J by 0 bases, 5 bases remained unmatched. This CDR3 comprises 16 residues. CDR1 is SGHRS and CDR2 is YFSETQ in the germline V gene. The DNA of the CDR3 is TGCGCCAGCAGCTTACCGGGACAGAGCTCTGGAAACACCATATATTTT. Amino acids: CASSLPGQSSGNTIYF.

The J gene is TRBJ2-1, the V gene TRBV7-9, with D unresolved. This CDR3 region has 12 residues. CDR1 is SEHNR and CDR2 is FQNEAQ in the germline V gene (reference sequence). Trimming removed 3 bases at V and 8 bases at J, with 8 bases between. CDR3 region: CASSLELDEQFF. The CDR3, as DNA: TGTGCCAGCAGCTTGGAGTTGGATGAGCAGTTCTTC.

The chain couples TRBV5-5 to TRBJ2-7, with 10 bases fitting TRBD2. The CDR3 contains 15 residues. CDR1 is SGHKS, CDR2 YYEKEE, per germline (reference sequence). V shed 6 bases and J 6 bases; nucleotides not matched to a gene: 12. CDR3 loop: CASTESGRANSEQYF. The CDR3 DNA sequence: TGTGCCAGCACCGAAAGCGGGAGGGCCAATTCCGAGCAGTACTTC.

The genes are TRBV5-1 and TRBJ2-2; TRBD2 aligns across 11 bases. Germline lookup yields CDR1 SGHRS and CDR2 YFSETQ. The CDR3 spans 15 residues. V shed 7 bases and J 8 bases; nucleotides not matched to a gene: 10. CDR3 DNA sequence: TGCGCCAGCCTGGCAACTAGCGGGGGAACTGGGGAGCTGTTTTTT. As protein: CASLATSGGTGELFF.

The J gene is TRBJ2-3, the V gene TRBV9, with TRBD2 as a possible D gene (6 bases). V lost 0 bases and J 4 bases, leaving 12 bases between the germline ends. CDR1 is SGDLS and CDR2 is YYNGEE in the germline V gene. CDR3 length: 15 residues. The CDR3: CASSVATGAADTQYF. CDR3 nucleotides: TGTGCCAGCAGCGTAGCAACGGGAGCGGCAGATACGCAGTATTTT. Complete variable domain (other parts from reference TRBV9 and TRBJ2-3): DSGVTQTPKHLITATGQRVTLRCSPRSGDLSVYWYQQSLDQGLQFLIQYYNGEERAKGNILERFSAQQFPDLHSELNLSSLELGDSALYFCASSVATGAADTQYFGPGTRLTVL.